The T cell receptor beta chain described here comes from a study of tumor-infiltrating lymphocytes in primary liver carcinoma. Study-wide points: The use of bulk unsorted samples meant that CD4+ and CD8+ repertoires were not compared.

The CDR3 consists of 15 residues. CDR1 and CDR2 (germline): SGHDN, FVKESK. Between the trimmed V and J ends, which lost 2 bases and 2 bases, there was a span of 13 bases. Making TCR beta cDNA involved around 500 ng total RNA and a constant-region primer. Nested multiplex PCR, run for three rounds with slightly modified ARM-PCR, yielded TCR beta libraries. It was with TRBV1-TRBV30 forward primers and a C-beta reverse primer that the first two PCR rounds were run, at 10 to 11 cycles each. Using its own MiXCR run on the multiplex PCR reads, TCRdb lists one record per CDR3 protein. Of about 180,000 distinct CDR3 sequences in the sample, about 60% were seen once. On this clonotype: Its antigen is unknown.

Blood RNA was derived from unsorted whole blood, and germline DNA was extracted too. The chain links TRBV14 to TRBJ2-7; perhaps D is TRBD1 or TRBD2 (6 bases each). The source of this sequence is a man aged 35-49 years with primary liver carcinoma and hepatitis B virus infection. The sequenced sample consisted of peripheral blood. The CDR3 DNA follows: TGTGCCAGCAGCCAATTAAAGGGGGGAGCCTACGAGCAGTACTTC. Its translation: CASSQLKGGAYEQYF. The full variable domain, its missing parts supplied by reference TRBV14 and TRBJ2-7, is EAGVTQFPSHSVIEKGQTVTLRCDPISGHDNLYWYRRVMGKEIKFLLHFVKESKQDESGMPNNRFLAERTGGTYSTLKVQPAELEDSGVYFCASSQLKGGAYEQYFGPGTRLTVT.